The T cell receptor beta chain described here comes from a study of T cells expressing NK-cell markers. TCRdb re-analyzed the 5' RACE reads; it lists each CDR3 protein once, without DNA. This sample's table reports about half a million distinct CDR3 sequences. From germline, CDR1 is KGHDR and CDR2 SFDVKD. The length of the CDR3 is 14 residues. The sequence was collected from a woman aged 45-59 years in good health. This chain joins TRBV24-1 and TRBJ2-5; TCRdb returns TRBD2, unconfirmable since there is no DNA. The sequenced sample was blood T cells: a sorted CD56 or NKG2C T cell subset, CD4+ or CD8+ T cells, or bulk PBMC T cells (not recorded which). This CDR3 is CATSEAGVGETQYF.